Presented here are 8 T cell receptor beta chains from one specimen sequenced in a study of T cells in Graves' hyperthyroidism and ophthalmopathy. TCR beta CDR3 sequences were amplified from RNA transcripts. TCR CDR3 underwent first-round RT-PCR with the HTBI primer set. Each CDR3 protein gets one entry after TCRdb re-called the multiplex PCR reads with MiXCR. The table includes around 690,000 distinct CDR3 sequences, roughly 17% detected once. The sequenced material came from blood. All receptors come from a man aged 50-60 years with Graves' hyperthyroidism.

In its sample, this clonotype was seen many times. The chain joins TRBV28 to TRBJ1-1; tentative D call: TRBD1 (6 bases). The CDR3 extends over 18 amino acids. V was shortened by 6 bases and J by 3 bases, with 26 bases between the two germline ends. Germline values: CDR1 MDHEN, CDR2 SYDVKM. The DNA of the CDR3 is TGTGCCAGCAGCGCAACAGGGTTGAACGTCTTTGGGTACACTGAAGCTTTCTTT. Translation: CASSATGLNVFGYTEAFF.

This clonotype was observed a handful of times. This chain connects TRBV24-1 to TRBJ2-1; weak D call: TRBD1 (6 bases). Trimming stripped 4 bases from V and 3 bases from J, with 12 bases between. CDR1 is KGHDR, CDR2 SFDVKD, per germline. This CDR3 region has 15 residues. For the CDR3, the DNA is TGTGCCACCAGTGACCCGGGACACTTCTACAATGAGCAGTTCTTC. Its translation is CATSDPGHFYNEQFF.

This clonotype was found a few times. J is TRBJ2-4 and V is TRBV5-5; D is unresolved. V lost 2 bases to trimming and J lost 0 bases, with 15 bases between them. The germline V gene has CDR1 SGHKS and CDR2 YYEKEE (reference sequence). The CDR3 sequence is 17 residues long. CDR3 in amino acids: CASSFALSVIAKNIQYF. DNA of the CDR3: TGTGCCAGCAGCTTCGCCTTATCCGTAATAGCCAAAAACATTCAGTACTTC.

Of note for this clonotype: A read error may be the cause here, since a much bigger clone is one base away. The rearrangement joins TRBV7-3 to TRBJ2-7; a weak D match, TRBD1 (5 bases). CDR1 SGHTA and CDR2 FQGTGA come from the germline V gene. This CDR3 has 13 amino acids. CDR3 amino acids: CASSQAQGYKQYF. CDR3 bases: TGTGCCAGCAGCCAAGCCCAGGGCTACAAGCAGTACTTC.

In regard to this clonotype: The junction departs from the called germline gene at one end, perhaps through a read error. The chain links TRBV5-1 to TRBJ2-1; the D is unclear. The germline CDR1 and CDR2 sequences are SGHRS and YFSETQ. The CDR3 is 14 amino acids. CDR3 amino acids: CASRKTNGLNEQLF. The DNA for the CDR3 is TGCGCCAGCAGAAAAACAAATGGCCTCAATGAGCAGCTCTTC.

This clonotype was seen ten or more times. The J gene is TRBJ2-7, the V gene TRBV19; TRBD2 matches at 9 bases. V lost 5 bases and J lost 3; bases outside the gene matches: 5. The V gene's germline CDR1 is LNHDA and CDR2 SQIVND (reference sequence). This CDR3 spans 14 amino acids. The CDR3 spells CASSGTAGGYEQYF. DNA of the CDR3: TGTGCCAGTAGTGGAACAGCGGGAGGCTACGAGCAGTACTTC.

The chain joins TRBV15 to TRBJ2-3; D unclear. From germline, CDR1 is LNHNV and CDR2 YYDKDF (reference sequence). Trimming removed 1 base at V and 1 base at J, with 9 bases between. This CDR3 spans 15 amino acids. The CDR3 loop is CATSRVGERTDTQYF. The CDR3 coding sequence is TGTGCCACCAGCAGAGTGGGTGAGCGCACAGATACGCAGTATTTT.

The chain couples TRBV5-6 to TRBJ2-5; TRBD1 aligns across 7 bases. The V and J ends lost 1 base and 4 bases, in that order; junction bases with no gene match: 10. Per germline, CDR1 SGHDT and CDR2 YYEEEE. CDR3 length: 16 amino acids. The CDR3: CASSLFRDRVGETQYF. The CDR3 bases are TGTGCCAGCAGCTTGTTCCGGGACAGAGTTGGAGAGACCCAGTACTTC.